This T cell receptor (beta chain) derives from a study of T cell responses to AZD1222 COVID-19 vaccine. Points from the study as a whole: Vaccination with two AZD1222 doses was followed by a rise in Spike-specific TCR breadth and depth. Seropositive AZD1222 recipients at baseline numbered only 6 or 7. Across spike, vaccine-associated CD4 TCRs were found, dominant at 160-218 and 743-854. Clonal diversity may have been underestimated, and the donors were mostly white British, with more females than males.

Points on this clone: Its antigen is undetermined.

Generated by immunoSEQ multiplex PCR, the TCRdb table keeps only in-frame clones and is missing some. The sample contains roughly 150,000 clones, roughly 88% of which appear only once. Sequencing used peripheral blood, obtained on day 0 of MenACWY control vaccination. This clonotype was sampled from an adult in good health.

Here the CDR3 reads CASSPTGLAGVHEQYF. The CDR3 DNA reads TGTGCCAGCAGCCCTACGGGACTAGCGGGAGTCCACGAGCAGTACTTC. V usage is TRBV7-3 and J usage is TRBJ2-7, with 14 nucleotides matching TRBD2. Germline loops: CDR1 SGHTA, CDR2 FQGTGA. The CDR3 contains 16 residues. With V trimmed by 5 bases and J by 5 bases, 8 bases remained unmatched.